The entry below gives a single T cell receptor (beta chain) sequence along with its context. Its antigen is not known. MiXCR, applied by TCRdb to the 5' RACE reads, yields one record per CDR3 protein. Found here are about 320,000 distinct CDR3 sequences, approximately 7% of them singletons; the top ten hold about 18%. The CDR3 is 13 residues long. V dropped 2 bases and J dropped 2 bases, with 7 bases sitting between them. CDR1 is LGHDT, CDR2 YNNKEL, per germline (reference sequence). The sample belongs to a study of T cells after yellow fever vaccination. About the study: Each low-cell-number fraction was prepared by means of SMART-Seq v4 Ultra Low Input.

General observations from the study: When the response was secondary, it was weaker but reached its peak faster, day 5 versus 15. Booster samples showed a return of most primary-vaccination clones (roughly 96% CD4, 85% to 90% CD8). Researchers cautioned that FACS-sorted repertoires could harbor abundant clonotypes contaminating from the bulk population.

Here the sequenced sample was PBMCs, taken roughly seven weeks after the first yellow fever vaccination. This receptor was identified in a man in his late teens or twenties who received the YFV17D yellow fever vaccine. The gene calls are TRBV3-1 and TRBJ2-7; D remains ambiguous. CDR3 loop: CASSQIPTYEQYF. The CDR3 nucleotides are TGTGCCAGCAGCCAAATCCCAACCTACGAGCAGTACTTC.